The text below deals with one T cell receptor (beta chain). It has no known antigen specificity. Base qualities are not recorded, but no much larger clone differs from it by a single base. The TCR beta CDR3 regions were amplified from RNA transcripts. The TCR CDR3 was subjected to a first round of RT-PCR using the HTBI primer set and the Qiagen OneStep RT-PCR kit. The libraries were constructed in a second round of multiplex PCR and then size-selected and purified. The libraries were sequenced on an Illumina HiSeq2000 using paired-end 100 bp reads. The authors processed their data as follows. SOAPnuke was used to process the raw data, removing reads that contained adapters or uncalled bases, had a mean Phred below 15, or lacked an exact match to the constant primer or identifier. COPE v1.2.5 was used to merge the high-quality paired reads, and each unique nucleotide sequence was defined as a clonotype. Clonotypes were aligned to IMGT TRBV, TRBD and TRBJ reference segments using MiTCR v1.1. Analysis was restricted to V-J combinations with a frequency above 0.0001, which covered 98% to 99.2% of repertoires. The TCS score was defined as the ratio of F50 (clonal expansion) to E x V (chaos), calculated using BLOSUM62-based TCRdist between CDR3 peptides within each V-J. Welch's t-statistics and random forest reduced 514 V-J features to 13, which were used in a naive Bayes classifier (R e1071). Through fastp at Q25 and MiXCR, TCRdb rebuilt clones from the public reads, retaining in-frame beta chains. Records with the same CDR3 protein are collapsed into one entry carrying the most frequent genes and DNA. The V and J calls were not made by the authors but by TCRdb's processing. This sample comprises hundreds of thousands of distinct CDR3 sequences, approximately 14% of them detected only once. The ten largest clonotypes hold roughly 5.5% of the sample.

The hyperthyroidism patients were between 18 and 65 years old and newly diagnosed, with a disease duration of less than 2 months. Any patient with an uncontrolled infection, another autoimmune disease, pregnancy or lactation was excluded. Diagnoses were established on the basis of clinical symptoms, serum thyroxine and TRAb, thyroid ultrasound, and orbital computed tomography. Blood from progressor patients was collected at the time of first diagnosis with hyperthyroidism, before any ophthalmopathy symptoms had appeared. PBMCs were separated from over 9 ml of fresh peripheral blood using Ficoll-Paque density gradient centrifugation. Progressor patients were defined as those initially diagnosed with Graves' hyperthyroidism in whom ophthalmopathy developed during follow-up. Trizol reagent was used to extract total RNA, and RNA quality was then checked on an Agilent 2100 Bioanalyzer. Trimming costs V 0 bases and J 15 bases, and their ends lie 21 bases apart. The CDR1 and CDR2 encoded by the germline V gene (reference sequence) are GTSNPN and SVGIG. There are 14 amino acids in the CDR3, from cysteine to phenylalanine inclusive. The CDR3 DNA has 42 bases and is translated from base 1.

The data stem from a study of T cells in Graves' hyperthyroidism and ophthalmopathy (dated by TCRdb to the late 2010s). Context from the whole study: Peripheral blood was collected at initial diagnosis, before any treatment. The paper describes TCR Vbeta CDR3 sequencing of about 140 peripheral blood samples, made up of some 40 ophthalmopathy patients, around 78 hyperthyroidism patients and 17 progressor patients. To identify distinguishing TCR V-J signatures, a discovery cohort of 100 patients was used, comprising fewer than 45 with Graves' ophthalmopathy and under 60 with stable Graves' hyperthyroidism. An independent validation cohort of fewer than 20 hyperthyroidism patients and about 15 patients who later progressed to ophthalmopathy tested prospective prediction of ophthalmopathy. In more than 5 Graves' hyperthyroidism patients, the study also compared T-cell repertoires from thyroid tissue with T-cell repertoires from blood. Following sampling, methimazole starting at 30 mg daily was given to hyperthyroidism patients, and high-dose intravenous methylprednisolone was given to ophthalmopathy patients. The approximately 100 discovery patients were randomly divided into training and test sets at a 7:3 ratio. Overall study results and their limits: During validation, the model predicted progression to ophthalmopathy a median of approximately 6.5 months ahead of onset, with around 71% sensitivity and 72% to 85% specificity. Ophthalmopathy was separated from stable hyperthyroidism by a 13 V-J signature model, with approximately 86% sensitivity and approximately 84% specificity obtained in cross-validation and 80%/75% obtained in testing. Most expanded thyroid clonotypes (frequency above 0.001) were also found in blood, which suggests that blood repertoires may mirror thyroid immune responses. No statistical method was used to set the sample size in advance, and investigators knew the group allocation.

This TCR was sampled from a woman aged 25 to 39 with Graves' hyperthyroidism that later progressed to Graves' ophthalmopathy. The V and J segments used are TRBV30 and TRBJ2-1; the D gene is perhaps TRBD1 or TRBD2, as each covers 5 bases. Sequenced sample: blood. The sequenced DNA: TGTGCCTGGAGTGTACGCAGAGGGGCAGTGAGGGGGTTCTTC. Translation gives CAWSVRRGAVRGFF.